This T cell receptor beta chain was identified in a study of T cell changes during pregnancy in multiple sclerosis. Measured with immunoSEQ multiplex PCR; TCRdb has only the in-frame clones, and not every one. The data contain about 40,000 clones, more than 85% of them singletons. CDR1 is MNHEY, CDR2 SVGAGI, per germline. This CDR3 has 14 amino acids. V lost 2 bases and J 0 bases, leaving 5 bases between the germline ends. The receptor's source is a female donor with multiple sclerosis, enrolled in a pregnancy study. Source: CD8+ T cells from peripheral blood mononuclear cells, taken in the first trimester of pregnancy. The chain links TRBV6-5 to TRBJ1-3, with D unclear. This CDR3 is CASSYESSGNTIYF. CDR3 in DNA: TGTGCCAGCAGTTACGAGAGCTCTGGAAACACCATATATTTT.